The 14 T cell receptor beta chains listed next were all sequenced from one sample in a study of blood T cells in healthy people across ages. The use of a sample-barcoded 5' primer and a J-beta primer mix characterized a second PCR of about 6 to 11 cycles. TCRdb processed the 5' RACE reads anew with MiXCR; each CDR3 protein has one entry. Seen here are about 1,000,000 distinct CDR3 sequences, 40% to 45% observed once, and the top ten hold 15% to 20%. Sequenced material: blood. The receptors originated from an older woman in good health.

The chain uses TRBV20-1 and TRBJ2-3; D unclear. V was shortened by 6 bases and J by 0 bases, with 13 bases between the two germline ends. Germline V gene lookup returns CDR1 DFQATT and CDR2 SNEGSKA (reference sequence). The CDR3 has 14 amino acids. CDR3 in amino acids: CSALKSGSTDTQYF. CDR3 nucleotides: TGCAGTGCGCTCAAGTCAGGAAGCACAGATACGCAGTATTTT.

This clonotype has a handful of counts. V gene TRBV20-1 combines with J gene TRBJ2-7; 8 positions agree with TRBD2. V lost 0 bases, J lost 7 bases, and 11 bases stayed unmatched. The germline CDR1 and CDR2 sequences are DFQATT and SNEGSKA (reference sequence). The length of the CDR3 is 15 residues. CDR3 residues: CSARDRGLAHREQYF. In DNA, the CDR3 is TGCAGTGCTAGAGATAGAGGACTAGCTCATCGGGAGCAGTACTTC.

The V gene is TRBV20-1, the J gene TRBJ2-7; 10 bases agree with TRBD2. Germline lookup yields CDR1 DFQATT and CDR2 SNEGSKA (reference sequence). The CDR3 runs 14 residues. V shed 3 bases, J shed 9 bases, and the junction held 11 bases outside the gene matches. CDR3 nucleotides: TGCAGTGCTAGGGGGCTAGCGGGAGAATCTTGGCAGTACTTC. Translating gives CSARGLAGESWQYF.

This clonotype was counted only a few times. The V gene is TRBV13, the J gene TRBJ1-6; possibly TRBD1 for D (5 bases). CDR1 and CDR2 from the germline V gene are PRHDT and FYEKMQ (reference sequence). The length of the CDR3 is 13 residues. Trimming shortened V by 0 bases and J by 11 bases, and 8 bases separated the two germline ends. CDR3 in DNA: TGTGCCAGCAGCTTAGGTGGGACGGCACCCCTCCACTTT. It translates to CASSLGGTAPLHF.

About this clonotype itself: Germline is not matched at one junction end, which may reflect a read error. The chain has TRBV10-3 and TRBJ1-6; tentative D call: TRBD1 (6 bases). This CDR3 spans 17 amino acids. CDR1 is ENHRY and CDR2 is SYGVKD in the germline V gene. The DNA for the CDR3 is TGTACCATCAGTGATTCGTGGGGGGCTCGGGGCAATTCACCCCTCCACTTT. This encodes CTISDSWGARGNSPLHF.

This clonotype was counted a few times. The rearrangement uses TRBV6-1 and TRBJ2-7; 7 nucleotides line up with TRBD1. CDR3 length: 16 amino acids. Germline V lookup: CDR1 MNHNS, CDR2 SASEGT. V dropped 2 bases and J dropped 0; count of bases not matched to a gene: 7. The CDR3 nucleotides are TGTGCCAGCAGTGAACTGACCAGGGGGTACTCCTACGAGCAGTACTTC. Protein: CASSELTRGYSYEQYF.

The CDR3 sequence: CASSQDPAARDTQYF. CDR3 nucleotide sequence: TGCGCCAGCAGCCAAGACCCGGCCGCGCGGGATACGCAGTATTTT. J is TRBJ2-3 and V is TRBV4-1; D not certain. Germline assignment: CDR1 MGHRA and CDR2 YSYEKL. The CDR3 runs 15 residues. V was shortened by 0 bases and J by 6 bases, with 13 bases between the two germline ends.

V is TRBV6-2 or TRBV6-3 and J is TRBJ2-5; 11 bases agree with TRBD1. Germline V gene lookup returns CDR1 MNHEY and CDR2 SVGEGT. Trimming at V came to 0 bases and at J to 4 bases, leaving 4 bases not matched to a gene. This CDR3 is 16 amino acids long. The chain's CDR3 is CASSYSGTGGGETQYF. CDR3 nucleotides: TGTGCCAGCAGTTACTCCGGGACAGGGGGTGGAGAGACCCAGTACTTC.

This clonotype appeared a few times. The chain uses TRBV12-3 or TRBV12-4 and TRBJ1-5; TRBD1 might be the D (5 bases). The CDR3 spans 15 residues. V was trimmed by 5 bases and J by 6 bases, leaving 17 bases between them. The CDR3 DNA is TGTGCCAGCAGTACTCCGCGGGGCGTGGTTCAGCCCCAGCATTTT. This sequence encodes CASSTPRGVVQPQHF.

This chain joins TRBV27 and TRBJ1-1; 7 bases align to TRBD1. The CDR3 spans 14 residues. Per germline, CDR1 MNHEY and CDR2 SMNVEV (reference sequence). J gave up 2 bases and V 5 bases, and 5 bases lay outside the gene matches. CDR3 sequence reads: CASSDRDTNTEAFF. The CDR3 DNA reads TGTGCCAGCAGTGACAGGGATACAAACACTGAAGCTTTCTTT.

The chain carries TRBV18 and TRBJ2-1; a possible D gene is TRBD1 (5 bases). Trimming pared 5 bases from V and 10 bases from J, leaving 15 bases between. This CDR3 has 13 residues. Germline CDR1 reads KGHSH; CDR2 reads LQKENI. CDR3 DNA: TGTGCCAGCTCATCGACAGTCGATAACGAGCAGTTCTTC. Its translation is CASSSTVDNEQFF. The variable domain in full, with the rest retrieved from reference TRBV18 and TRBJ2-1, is NAGVMQNPRHLVRRRGQEARLRCSPMKGHSHVYWYRQLPEEGLKFMVYLQKENIIDESGMPKERFSAEFPKEGPSILRIQQVVRGDSAAYFCASSSTVDNEQFFGPGTRLTVL.

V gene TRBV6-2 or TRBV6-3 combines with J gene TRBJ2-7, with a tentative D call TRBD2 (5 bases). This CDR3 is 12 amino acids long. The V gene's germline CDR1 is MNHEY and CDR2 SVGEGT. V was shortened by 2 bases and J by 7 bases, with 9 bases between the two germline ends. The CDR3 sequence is CASSYRTGEQYF. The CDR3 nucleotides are TGTGCCAGCAGTTACAGAACGGGGGAGCAGTACTTC.

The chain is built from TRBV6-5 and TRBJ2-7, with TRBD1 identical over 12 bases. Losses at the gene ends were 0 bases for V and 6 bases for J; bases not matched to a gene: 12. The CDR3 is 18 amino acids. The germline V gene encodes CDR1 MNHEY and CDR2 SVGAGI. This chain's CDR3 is CASSYSHVPGQGAFEQYF. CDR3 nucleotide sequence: TGTGCCAGCAGTTACTCACACGTCCCGGGACAGGGGGCTTTCGAGCAGTACTTC.

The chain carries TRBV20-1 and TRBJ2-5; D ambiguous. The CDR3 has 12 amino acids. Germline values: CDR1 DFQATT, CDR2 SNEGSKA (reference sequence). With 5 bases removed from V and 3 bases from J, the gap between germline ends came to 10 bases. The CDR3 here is CSAPAMKETQYF. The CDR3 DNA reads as TGCAGTGCTCCAGCCATGAAAGAGACCCAGTACTTC.